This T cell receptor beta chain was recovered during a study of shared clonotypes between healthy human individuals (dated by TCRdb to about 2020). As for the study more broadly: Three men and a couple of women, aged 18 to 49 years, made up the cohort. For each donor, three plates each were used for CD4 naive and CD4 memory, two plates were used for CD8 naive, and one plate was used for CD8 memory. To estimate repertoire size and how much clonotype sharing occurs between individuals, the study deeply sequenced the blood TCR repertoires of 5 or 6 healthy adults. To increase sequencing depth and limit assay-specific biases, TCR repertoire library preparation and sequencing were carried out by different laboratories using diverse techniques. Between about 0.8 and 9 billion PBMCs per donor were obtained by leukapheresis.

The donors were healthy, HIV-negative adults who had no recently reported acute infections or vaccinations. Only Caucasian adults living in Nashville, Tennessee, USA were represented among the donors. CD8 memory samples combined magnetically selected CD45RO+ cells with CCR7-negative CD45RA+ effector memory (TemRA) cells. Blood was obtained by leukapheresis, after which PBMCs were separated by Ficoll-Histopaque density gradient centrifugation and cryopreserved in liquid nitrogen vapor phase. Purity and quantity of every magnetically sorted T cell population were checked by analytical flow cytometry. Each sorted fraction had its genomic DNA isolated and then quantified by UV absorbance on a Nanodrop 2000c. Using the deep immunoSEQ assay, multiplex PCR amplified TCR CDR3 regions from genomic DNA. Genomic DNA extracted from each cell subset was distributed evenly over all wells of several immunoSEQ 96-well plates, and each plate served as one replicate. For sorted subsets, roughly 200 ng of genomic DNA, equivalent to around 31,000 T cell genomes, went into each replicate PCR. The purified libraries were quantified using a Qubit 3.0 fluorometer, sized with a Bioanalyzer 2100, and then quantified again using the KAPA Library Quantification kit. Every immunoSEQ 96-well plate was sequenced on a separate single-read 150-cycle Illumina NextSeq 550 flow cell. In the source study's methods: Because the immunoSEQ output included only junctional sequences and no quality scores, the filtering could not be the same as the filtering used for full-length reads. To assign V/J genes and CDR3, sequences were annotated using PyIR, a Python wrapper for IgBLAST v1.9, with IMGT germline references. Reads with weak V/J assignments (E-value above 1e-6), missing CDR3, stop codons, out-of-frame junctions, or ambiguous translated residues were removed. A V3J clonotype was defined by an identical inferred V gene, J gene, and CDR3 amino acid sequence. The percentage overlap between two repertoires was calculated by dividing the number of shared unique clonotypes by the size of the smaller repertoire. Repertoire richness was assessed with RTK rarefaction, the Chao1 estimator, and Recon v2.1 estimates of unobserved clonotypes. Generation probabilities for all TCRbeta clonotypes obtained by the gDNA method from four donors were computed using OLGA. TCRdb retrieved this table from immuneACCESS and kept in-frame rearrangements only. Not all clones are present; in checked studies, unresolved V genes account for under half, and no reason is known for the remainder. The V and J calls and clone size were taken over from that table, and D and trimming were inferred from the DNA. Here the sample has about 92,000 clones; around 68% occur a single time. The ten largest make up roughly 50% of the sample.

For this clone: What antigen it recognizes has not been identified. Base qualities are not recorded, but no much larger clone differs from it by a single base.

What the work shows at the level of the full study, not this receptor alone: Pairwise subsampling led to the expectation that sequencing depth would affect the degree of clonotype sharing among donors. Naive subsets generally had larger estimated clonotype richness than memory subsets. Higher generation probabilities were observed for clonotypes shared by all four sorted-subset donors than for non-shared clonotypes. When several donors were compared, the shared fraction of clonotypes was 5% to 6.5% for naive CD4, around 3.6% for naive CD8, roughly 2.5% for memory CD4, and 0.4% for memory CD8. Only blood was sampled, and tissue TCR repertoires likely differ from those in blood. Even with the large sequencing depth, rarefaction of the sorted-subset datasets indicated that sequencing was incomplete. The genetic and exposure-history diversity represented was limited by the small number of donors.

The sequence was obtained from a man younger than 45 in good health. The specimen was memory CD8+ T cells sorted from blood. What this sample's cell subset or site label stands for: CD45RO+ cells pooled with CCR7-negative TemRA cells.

The CDR3 reads CASSLFTGGEQYF. The DNA sequence is TGTGCCAGCAGTTTATTCACAGGGGGCGAGCAGTACTTC. The sequence is built from TRBV6-5 and TRBJ2-7; TRBD1 agrees with 8 junctional bases. The CDR3, cysteine through phenylalanine, is 13 amino acids long. CDR3 DNA only is kept here, 39 bases in frame from base 1. CDR1 is given as MNHEY and CDR2 as SVGAGI, both from the germline V gene. Unmatched junction bases come to 5, with V trimmed by 4 bases and J by 6 bases.